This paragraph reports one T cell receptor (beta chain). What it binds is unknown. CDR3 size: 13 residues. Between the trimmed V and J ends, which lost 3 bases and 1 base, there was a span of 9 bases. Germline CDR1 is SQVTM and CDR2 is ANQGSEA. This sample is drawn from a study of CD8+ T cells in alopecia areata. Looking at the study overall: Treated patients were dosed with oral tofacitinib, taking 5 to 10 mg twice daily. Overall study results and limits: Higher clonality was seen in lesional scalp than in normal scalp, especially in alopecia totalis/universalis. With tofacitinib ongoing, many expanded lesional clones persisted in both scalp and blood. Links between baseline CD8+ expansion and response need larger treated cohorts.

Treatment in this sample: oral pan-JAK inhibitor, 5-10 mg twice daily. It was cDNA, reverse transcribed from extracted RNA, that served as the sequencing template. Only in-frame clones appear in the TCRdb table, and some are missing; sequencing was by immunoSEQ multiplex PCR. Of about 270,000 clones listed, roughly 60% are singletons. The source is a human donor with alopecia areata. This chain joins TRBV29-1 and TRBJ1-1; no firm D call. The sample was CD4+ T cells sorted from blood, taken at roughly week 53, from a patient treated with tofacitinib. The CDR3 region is CSVEGISNTEAFF. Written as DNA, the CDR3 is TGCAGCGTTGAGGGGATCTCGAACACTGAAGCTTTCTTT.